The 2 T cell receptor beta chains below were found in one sample sequenced in a study of control samples from healthy donors and cancer patients. TCRdb's copy holds only in-frame clones and misses some; the assay was immunoSEQ multiplex PCR. The sample consists of 190,000 or so clones, about 93% of them appearing once. The specimen sequenced was blood. The source is a man aged 18 to 30 in good health.

This chain joins TRBV7-3 and TRBJ2-5, with 7 bases that match TRBD1. This CDR3 is 15 amino acids long. Germline-derived CDR1 and CDR2 are SGHTA and FQGTGA. The J segment lost 2 bases and the V segment lost 2 bases, leaving 5 bases of the junction unmatched. Here the CDR3 DNA reads TGTGCCAGCAGCTTAGGGACAGCCCAGCAAGAGACCCAGTACTTC. Protein sequence: CASSLGTAQQETQYF.

The V call is TRBV28, the J call TRBJ1-3; TRBD1 agrees at 7 bases. The germline gives CDR1 MDHEN, CDR2 SYDVKM. The V segment lost 10 bases and the J segment 3 bases; nucleotides outside the gene matches: 9. The CDR3 sequence is 14 residues long. CDR3 region: CATTTGALGNTIYF. The CDR3 DNA sequence: TGTGCCACCACCACAGGGGCCCTTGGAAACACCATATATTTT.